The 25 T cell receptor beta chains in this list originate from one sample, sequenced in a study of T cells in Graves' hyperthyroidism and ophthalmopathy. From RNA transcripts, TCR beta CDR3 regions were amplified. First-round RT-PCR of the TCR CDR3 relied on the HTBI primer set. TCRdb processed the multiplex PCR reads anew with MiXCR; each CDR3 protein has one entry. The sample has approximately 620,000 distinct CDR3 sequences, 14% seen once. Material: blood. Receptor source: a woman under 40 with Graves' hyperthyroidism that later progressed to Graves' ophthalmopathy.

For the CDR3, the DNA is TGTGCCAGCAGCCCGGTTTACATACGGGCCCACTATGGCTACACCTTC. It codes for CASSPVYIRAHYGYTF. The chain joins TRBV14 to TRBJ1-2; unclear D gene. CDR3 length equals 16 residues. Looked up from germline, CDR1 is SGHDN and CDR2 is FVKESK. V was trimmed by 4 bases and J by 3 bases, leaving 18 bases between them.

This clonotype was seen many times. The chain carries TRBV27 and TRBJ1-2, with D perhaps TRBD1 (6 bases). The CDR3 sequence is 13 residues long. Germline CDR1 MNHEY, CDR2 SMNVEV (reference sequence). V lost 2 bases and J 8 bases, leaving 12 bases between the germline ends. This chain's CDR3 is CASSLIQGGGYTF. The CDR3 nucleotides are TGTGCCAGCAGTTTAATACAGGGCGGCGGCTACACCTTC.

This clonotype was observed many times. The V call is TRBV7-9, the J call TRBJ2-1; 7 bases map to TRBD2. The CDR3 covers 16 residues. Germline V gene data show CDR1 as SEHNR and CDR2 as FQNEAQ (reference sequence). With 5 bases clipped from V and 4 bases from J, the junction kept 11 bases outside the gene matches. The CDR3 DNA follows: TGTGCCAGCAGCCCCGGGTGGGAGCGGGGATACAATGAGCAGTTCTTC. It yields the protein CASSPGWERGYNEQFF.

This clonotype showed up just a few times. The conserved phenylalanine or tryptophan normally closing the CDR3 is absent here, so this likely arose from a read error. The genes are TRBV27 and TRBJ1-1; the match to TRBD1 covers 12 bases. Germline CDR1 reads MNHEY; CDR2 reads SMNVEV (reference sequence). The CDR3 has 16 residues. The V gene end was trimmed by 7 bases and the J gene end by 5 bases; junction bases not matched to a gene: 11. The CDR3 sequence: CASTPQPGQGATEAFL. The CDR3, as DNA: TGTGCCAGCACCCCTCAACCGGGACAGGGGGCAACTGAAGCTTTCCTT.

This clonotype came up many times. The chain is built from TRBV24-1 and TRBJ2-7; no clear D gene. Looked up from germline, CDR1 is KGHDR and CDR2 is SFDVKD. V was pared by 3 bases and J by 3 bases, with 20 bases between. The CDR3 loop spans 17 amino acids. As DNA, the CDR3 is TGTGCCACCAGTGATCACGGATACCCCCAAAACTTCTACGAGCAGTACTTC. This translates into CATSDHGYPQNFYEQYF.

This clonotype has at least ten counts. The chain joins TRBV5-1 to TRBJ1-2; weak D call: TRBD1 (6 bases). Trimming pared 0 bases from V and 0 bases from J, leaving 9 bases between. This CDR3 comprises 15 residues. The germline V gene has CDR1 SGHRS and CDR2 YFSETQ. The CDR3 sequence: CASSLGGAANYGYTF. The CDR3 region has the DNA TGCGCCAGCAGCTTGGGGGGGGCTGCTAACTATGGCTACACCTTC.

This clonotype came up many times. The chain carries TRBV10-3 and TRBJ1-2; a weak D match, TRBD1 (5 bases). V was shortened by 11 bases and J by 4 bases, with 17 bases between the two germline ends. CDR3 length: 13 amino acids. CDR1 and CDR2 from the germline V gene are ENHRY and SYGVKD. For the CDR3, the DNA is TGTGCCGCCGTAGGGGAGAGGGGCTATGGCTACACCTTC. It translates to CAAVGERGYGYTF.

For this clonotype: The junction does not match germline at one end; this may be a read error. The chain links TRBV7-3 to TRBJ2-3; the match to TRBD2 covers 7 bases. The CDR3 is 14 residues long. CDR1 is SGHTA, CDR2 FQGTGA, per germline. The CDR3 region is CPSSSSGFTDTQYF. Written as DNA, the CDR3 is TGTCCCAGCAGCTCTAGCGGTTTCACAGATACGCAGTATTTT.

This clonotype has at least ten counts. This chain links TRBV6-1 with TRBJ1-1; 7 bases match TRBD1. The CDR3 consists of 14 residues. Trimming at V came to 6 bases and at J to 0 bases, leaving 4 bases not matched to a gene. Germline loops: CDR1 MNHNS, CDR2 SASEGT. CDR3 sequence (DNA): TGTGCCAGCAGCCGTGGACAGGTGAACACTGAAGCTTTCTTT. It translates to CASSRGQVNTEAFF.

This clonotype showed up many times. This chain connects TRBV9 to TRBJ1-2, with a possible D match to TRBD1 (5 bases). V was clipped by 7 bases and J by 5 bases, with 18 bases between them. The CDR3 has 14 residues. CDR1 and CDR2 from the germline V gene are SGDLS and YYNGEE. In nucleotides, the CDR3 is TGTGCCAGCCCGGTTTTGGGGGAAGGTTATGGCTACACCTTC. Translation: CASPVLGEGYGYTF.

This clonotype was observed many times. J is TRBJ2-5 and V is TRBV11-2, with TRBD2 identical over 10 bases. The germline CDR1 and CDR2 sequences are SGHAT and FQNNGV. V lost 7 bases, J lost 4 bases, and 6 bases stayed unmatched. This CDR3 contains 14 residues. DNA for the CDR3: TGTGCCAGCACCCCGGTAGCGGGAGGAGAGACCCAGTACTTC. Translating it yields CASTPVAGGETQYF.

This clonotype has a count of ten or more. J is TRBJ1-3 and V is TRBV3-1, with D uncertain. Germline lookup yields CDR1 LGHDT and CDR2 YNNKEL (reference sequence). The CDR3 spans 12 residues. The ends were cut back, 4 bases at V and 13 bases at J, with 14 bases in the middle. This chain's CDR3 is CASSRYDIPIYF. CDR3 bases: TGTGCCAGCAGCCGGTACGACATCCCGATATATTTT.

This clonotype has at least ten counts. Written as DNA, the CDR3 is TGTGCCAGCAGACAGGGACAGATAAATAATTCACCCCTCCACTTT. This translates into CASRQGQINNSPLHF. This rearrangement joins TRBV12-3 or TRBV12-4 to TRBJ1-6, with 7 bases that match TRBD1. The V segment lost 6 bases and the J segment 5 bases; nucleotides outside the gene matches: 7. The CDR3 extends over 15 amino acids.

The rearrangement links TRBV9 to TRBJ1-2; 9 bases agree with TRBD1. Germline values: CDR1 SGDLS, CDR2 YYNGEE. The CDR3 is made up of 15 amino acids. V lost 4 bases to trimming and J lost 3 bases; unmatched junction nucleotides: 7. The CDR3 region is CASSLRQGVDYGYTF. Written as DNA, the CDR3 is TGTGCCAGCAGCTTAAGACAGGGGGTCGACTATGGCTACACCTTC.

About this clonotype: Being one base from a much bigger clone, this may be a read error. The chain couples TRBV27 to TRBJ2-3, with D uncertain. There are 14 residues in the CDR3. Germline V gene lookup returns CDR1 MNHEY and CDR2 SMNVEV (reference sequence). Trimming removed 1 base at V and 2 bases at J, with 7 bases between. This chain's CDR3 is CASSLLLITDTQYF. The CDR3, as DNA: TGTGCCAGCAGTTTATTACTTATCACAGATACGCAGTATTTT.

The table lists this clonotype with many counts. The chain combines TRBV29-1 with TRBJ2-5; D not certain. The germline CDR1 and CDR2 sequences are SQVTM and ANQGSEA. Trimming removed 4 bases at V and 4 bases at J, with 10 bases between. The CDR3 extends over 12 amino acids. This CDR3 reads CSVGTSRETQYF. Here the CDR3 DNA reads TGCAGCGTTGGGACCTCCCGAGAGACCCAGTACTTC.

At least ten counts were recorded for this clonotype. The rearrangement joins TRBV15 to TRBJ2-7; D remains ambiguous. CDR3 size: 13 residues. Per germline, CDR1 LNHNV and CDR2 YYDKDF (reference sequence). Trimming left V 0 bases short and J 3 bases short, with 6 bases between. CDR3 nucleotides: TGTGCCACCAGCAGAGATAAGGGCTACGAGCAGTACTTC. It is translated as CATSRDKGYEQYF.

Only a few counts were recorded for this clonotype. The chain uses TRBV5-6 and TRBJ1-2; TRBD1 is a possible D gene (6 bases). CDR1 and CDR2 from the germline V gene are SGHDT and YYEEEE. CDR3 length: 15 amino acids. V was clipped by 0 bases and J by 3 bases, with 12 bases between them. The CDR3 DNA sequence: TGTGCCAGCAGCTTGGGGGGGCTACCTGACTATGGCTACACCTTC. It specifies CASSLGGLPDYGYTF.

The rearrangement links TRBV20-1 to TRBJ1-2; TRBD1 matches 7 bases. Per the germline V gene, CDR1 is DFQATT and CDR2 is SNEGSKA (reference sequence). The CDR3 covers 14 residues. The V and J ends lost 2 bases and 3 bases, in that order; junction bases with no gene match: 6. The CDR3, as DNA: TGCAGTGCTAGAAGGACAGGATTGGACTATGGCTACACCTTC. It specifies CSARRTGLDYGYTF.

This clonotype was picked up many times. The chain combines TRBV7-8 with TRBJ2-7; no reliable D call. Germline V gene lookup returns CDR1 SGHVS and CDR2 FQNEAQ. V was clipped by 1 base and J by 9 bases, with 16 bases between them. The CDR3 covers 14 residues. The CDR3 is CASSLEGRSHGQYF. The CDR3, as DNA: TGTGCCAGCAGCTTAGAGGGTAGGAGCCATGGGCAGTACTTC.

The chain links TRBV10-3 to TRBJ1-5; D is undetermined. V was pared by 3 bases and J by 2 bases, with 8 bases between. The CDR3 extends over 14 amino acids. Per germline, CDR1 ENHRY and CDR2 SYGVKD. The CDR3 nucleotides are TGTGCCATCAGTGACCTCGACGGCAATCAGCCCCAGCATTTT. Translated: CAISDLDGNQPQHF.

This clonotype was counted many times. For the CDR3, the DNA is TGTGCCAGCAGTCCGCACAACTATGGCTACACCTTC. Its translation is CASSPHNYGYTF. The chain joins TRBV14 to TRBJ1-2; unclear D gene. The CDR3 is 12 amino acids. CDR1 is SGHDN, CDR2 FVKESK, per germline. Between the trimmed V and J ends, which lost 6 bases and 2 bases, there was a span of 7 bases.

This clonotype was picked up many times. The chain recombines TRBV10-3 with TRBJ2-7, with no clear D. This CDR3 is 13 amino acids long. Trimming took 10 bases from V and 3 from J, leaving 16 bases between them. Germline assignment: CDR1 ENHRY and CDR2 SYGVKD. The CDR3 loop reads CATNPSVDYEQYF. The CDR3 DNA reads TGTGCCACTAACCCCTCGGTGGACTACGAGCAGTACTTC.

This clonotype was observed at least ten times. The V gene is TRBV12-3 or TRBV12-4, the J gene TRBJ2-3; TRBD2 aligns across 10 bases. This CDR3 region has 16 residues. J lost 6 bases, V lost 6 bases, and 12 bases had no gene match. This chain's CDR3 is CASSPAPGSGRDTQYF. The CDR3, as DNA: TGTGCCAGCAGCCCCGCCCCCGGTAGCGGGAGGGATACGCAGTATTTT.

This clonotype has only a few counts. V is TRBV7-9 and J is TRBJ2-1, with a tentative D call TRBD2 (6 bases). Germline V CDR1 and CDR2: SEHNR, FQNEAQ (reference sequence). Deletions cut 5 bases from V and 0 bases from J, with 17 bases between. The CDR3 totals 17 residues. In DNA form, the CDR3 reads TGTGCCAGCAGCCAGAGGTTAGCGGAATACTCCTACAATGAGCAGTTCTTC. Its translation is CASSQRLAEYSYNEQFF.